This T cell receptor beta chain originates from a study of shared clonotypes between healthy human individuals. CD45RO-negative cells were positively selected for CCR7, leaving out terminally differentiated effector memory CD45RA+ cells. Per the germline V gene, CDR1 is MDHEN and CDR2 is SYDVKM. The V end lost 5 bases, the J end lost 0 bases, and 19 bases lay between the germline ends. The CDR3 consists of 17 residues. Clones were sequenced by immunoSEQ multiplex PCR, and TCRdb holds only the in-frame ones, with some missing. This table holds around 1.9 million clones, over 85% found once. Sequenced input: naive CD8+ T cells from PBMCs. The V call is TRBV28, the J call TRBJ1-1, with D possibly matching TRBD1 (5 bases). The sequence came from a young man in good health. Some clones in this sample may be carry-over from other donors' samples. The CDR3 is CASSPRGREQMNTEAFF. The DNA for the CDR3 is TGTGCCAGCAGTCCCCGGGGCCGAGAACAAATGAACACTGAAGCTTTCTTT.